These 24 T cell receptor beta chains were all obtained from the same sample, sequenced in a study of PD-1 blockade in classical Hodgkin lymphoma. Sequencing was performed with immunoSEQ multiplex PCR; in TCRdb, only in-frame clones are kept and a portion is missing. Here the sample spans roughly 50,000 clones, around 90% being singletons. Time point specified: cycle 4 day 1 (C4D1), after less than seven weeks of nivolumab. Each patient experienced a relapse that followed autologous stem cell transplantation, and brentuximab vedotin exposure varied. Material: peripheral blood mononuclear cells (PBMCs), obtained before the fourth cycle of nivolumab. All receptors come from a human donor with classical Hodgkin lymphoma.

This clone was observed a single time. The chain recombines TRBV1 with TRBJ2-2; the table's D gene call, TRBD2, was not cross checked with the DNA. TRBV1 has pseudogene status. The CDR3 is 22 amino acids. CDR3 protein: CTSSHFKGASGSHFANTGELFF. DNA of the CDR3: TGCACCAGCAGCCACTTTAAAGGGGCTAGCGGGAGTCATTTTGCCAACACCGGGGAGCTGTTTTTT.

This clone was recorded once. The genes are TRBV18 and TRBJ2-2, with 7 bases lining up with TRBD2. The CDR3 is 17 residues long. From germline, CDR1 is KGHSH and CDR2 LQKENI. V shed 1 base, J shed 0 bases, and the junction held 5 bases outside the gene matches. The chain's CDR3 is CASSPQGGSANTGELFF. CDR3 DNA sequence: TGTGCCAGCTCACCACAGGGCGGGAGCGCGAACACCGGGGAGCTGTTTTTT.

The J gene is TRBJ2-7, the V gene TRBV5-1; 9 bases align to TRBD1. Trimming took 3 bases from V and 2 from J; bases not matched to a gene: 3. Germline-derived CDR1 and CDR2 are SGHRS and YFSETQ. CDR3 size: 14 residues. CDR3 in DNA: TGCGCCAGCAGCTCGGGACAGGGCCCCTACGAGCAGTACTTC. It yields the protein CASSSGQGPYEQYF.

This clone was counted a single time. The V gene is TRBV6-5, the J gene TRBJ2-7; D is ambiguous. This CDR3 contains 12 residues. V shed 5 bases and J shed 9 bases, with 14 bases lying between them. CDR1 and CDR2 (germline): MNHEY, SVGAGI. CDR3: CASSQGAARQYF. The CDR3 coding sequence is TGTGCCAGCAGTCAAGGCGCCGCCCGGCAGTACTTC.

V usage is TRBV30 and J usage is TRBJ1-5, with a weak D call TRBD1 (6 bases). Trimming cost V 6 bases and J 0 bases, with 9 bases left between them. Looked up from germline, CDR1 is GTSNPN and CDR2 is SVGIG (reference sequence). The CDR3 totals 13 residues. The CDR3 DNA is TGTGCCTGCCAAGGGGGTAGCAATCAGCCCCAGCATTTT. Translation: CACQGGSNQPQHF.

This clone has a handful of counts. The genes are TRBV19 and TRBJ2-3, with 8 bases that match TRBD1. Trimming cost V 7 bases and J 2 bases; bases outside gene matches: 14. This CDR3 contains 17 residues. Per the germline V gene, CDR1 is LNHDA and CDR2 is SQIVND (reference sequence). The CDR3 here is CASTPDGTGSFTDTQYF. In nucleotides, the CDR3 is TGTGCCAGTACCCCTGACGGGACAGGAAGTTTCACAGATACGCAGTATTTT.

The V gene is TRBV7-2, the J gene TRBJ1-5; D is ambiguous. This CDR3 has 12 amino acids. Germline values: CDR1 SGHTA, CDR2 FQGNSA. V lost 4 bases and J 4 bases, leaving 5 bases between the germline ends. The chain's CDR3 is CASSSRNQPQHF. CDR3 nucleotide sequence: TGTGCCAGCAGCTCAAGGAATCAGCCCCAGCATTTT.

The gene calls are TRBV2 and TRBJ2-4, with a tentative D call TRBD1 (5 bases). CDR1 is SNHLY, CDR2 FYNNEI, per germline. With 8 bases removed from V and 0 bases from J, the gap between germline ends came to 11 bases. The CDR3 sequence is 14 residues long. The CDR3 loop is CASASTAAKNIQYF. The CDR3 DNA reads as TGTGCCAGCGCCTCGACAGCAGCCAAAAACATTCAGTACTTC.

Remarks on this clone: Distinct nucleotide sequences in the sample also encode this CDR3. The chain couples TRBV27 to TRBJ1-1; D is undetermined. The CDR3 length is 12 residues. Looked up from germline, CDR1 is MNHEY and CDR2 is SMNVEV (reference sequence). The germline V and J ends were trimmed by 11 bases and 1 base, with 11 bases remaining between them. CDR3 loop: CASRVGNTEAFF. The CDR3 region has the DNA TGTGCCTCACGGGTCGGGAACACTGAAGCTTTCTTT.

V gene TRBV5-5 combines with J gene TRBJ2-7; possible D gene TRBD1, 6 bases. V was clipped by 4 bases and J by 2 bases, with 7 bases between them. Germline V lookup: CDR1 SGHKS, CDR2 YYEKEE (reference sequence). The CDR3 loop spans 12 amino acids. The CDR3 spells CASSEGAYEQYF. The CDR3 bases are TGTGCCAGCAGCGAGGGGGCCTACGAGCAGTACTTC.

The chain couples TRBV5-4 to TRBJ2-3; D is tentatively TRBD1 or TRBD2 (5 bases each). This CDR3 contains 15 residues. In germline, CDR1 is SGHNT, CDR2 YYREEE (reference sequence). V dropped 10 bases and J dropped 1 base, with 19 bases sitting between them. For the CDR3, the DNA is TGTGCCTTTGTCGTTGGGGGACCCCGCACAGATACGCAGTATTTT. The encoded protein is CAFVVGGPRTDTQYF.

In this sample, this clone turned up a few times. The rearrangement links TRBV10-3 to TRBJ2-7, with a possible D match to TRBD1 (6 bases). This CDR3 is built from 13 residues. V lost 11 bases and J 3 bases, leaving 17 bases between the germline ends. Germline V CDR1 and CDR2: ENHRY, SYGVKD. This CDR3 is CAAQGTGLYEQYF. CDR3 in DNA: TGTGCCGCCCAGGGGACGGGCCTCTACGAGCAGTACTTC.

The genes are TRBV2 and TRBJ2-7; D not certain. V lost 4 bases and J lost 3, with 4 bases in between. This CDR3 spans 11 amino acids. CDR1 and CDR2 from the germline V gene are SNHLY and FYNNEI. The CDR3 DNA reads as TGTGCCAGCAGTGGGAGCTACGAGCAGTACTTC. It codes for CASSGSYEQYF.

V and J are TRBV6-5 and TRBJ2-3, with 8 bases fitting TRBD2. CDR3 length equals 15 residues. CDR1 is MNHEY, CDR2 SVGAGI, per germline. V trimming: 7 bases; J trimming: 1 base; junction bases outside the gene matches: 7. The CDR3 loop is CASITGGPGTDTQYF. The CDR3, as DNA: TGTGCCAGCATAACGGGAGGGCCTGGCACAGATACGCAGTATTTT.

The chain has TRBV7-9 and TRBJ2-7, with D maybe TRBD2 (6 bases). Germline V gene data show CDR1 as SEHNR and CDR2 as FQNEAQ (reference sequence). Trimming removed 2 bases at V and 3 bases at J, with 8 bases between. This CDR3 comprises 13 residues. CDR3 nucleotides: TGTGCCAGCAGCTTACCCGGGAGCTACGAGCAGTACTTC. Amino acids: CASSLPGSYEQYF.

The genes are TRBV11-2 and TRBJ1-1; no reliable D call. Per the germline V gene, CDR1 is SGHAT and CDR2 is FQNNGV. Trimming pared 0 bases from V and 7 bases from J, leaving 9 bases between. This CDR3 is built from 13 residues. CDR3 bases: TGTGCCAGCAGCTTAGACACAGCCAATGAAGCTTTCTTT. This encodes CASSLDTANEAFF.

The rearrangement links TRBV5-5 to TRBJ2-1; 10 bases align to TRBD1. This CDR3 comprises 16 residues. Losses at the gene ends were 2 bases for V and 5 bases for J; bases not matched to a gene: 7. CDR1 SGHKS and CDR2 YYEKEE come from the germline V gene (reference sequence). CDR3 residues: CASSFRDRGVDNEQFF. CDR3 coding DNA: TGTGCCAGCAGCTTTAGGGACAGGGGAGTAGACAATGAGCAGTTCTTC.

This chain connects TRBV7-2 to TRBJ1-2; a possible D gene is TRBD1 (6 bases). V lost 5 bases to trimming and J lost 8 bases, with 15 bases between them. This CDR3 spans 13 amino acids. The germline V gene has CDR1 SGHTA and CDR2 FQGNSA. The chain's CDR3 is CASSLSGVWGYTF. The CDR3 nucleotides read TGTGCCAGCAGCCTATCAGGGGTTTGGGGCTACACCTTC.

J is TRBJ1-1 and V is TRBV9; D unclear. CDR3 length: 14 residues. V was clipped by 2 bases and J by 4 bases, with 12 bases between them. The germline CDR1 and CDR2 sequences are SGDLS and YYNGEE. CDR3 sequence: CASSVSHTSTEAFF. The CDR3 DNA sequence: TGTGCCAGCAGCGTCTCCCACACTAGCACTGAAGCTTTCTTT. The variable domain in full, with the rest retrieved from reference TRBV9 and TRBJ1-1, is DSGVTQTPKHLITATGQRVTLRCSPRSGDLSVYWYQQSLDQGLQFLIQYYNGEERAKGNILERFSAQQFPDLHSELNLSSLELGDSALYFCASSVSHTSTEAFFGQGTRLTVV.

This chain links TRBV2 with TRBJ1-4; 10 positions agree with TRBD1. The ends lost 4 bases at V and 4 bases at J; junction bases unmatched: 3. The CDR3 is made up of 15 amino acids. Germline lookup yields CDR1 SNHLY and CDR2 FYNNEI. The CDR3 protein is CASSGDRGINEKLFF. DNA of the CDR3: TGTGCCAGCAGTGGGGACAGGGGAATTAATGAAAAACTGTTTTTT.

The chain uses TRBV28 and TRBJ2-7; 8 bases map to TRBD2. Germline trimming cut 2 bases from V and 7 bases from J; bases unmatched to any gene: 13. CDR3 size: 16 residues. Germline loops: CDR1 MDHEN, CDR2 SYDVKM. CDR3 amino acids: CASSLLAPGLVGEQYF. The CDR3 nucleotides read TGTGCCAGCAGTTTACTAGCTCCGGGACTAGTGGGAGAGCAGTACTTC.

The J gene is TRBJ2-7, the V gene TRBV25-1, with D perhaps assigned TRBD1 or TRBD2 (5 bases each). This CDR3 has 18 amino acids. Trimming took off 6 bases at V and 0 bases at J, with 24 bases between the two ends. CDR1 MGHDK and CDR2 SYGVNS come from the germline V gene. The CDR3 nucleotides read TGTGCCAGCAGAGAGCAGATAGAGGGACCGACTCCCTCCTACGAGCAGTACTTC. Translating it yields CASREQIEGPTPSYEQYF.

This clone was seen a single time. This chain links TRBV14 with TRBJ2-1; D is unresolved. The germline V gene has CDR1 SGHDN and CDR2 FVKESK. V was trimmed by 4 bases and J by 7 bases, leaving 8 bases between them. The CDR3 length is 12 residues. The CDR3 nucleotides are TGTGCCAGCAGCCTGCTAGGGAATGAGCAGTTCTTC. This sequence encodes CASSLLGNEQFF.

V usage is TRBV7-2 and J usage is TRBJ2-5; D gene ambiguous. The germline V and J ends were trimmed by 5 bases and 1 base, with 8 bases remaining between them. The CDR3 covers 13 residues. CDR1 SGHTA and CDR2 FQGNSA come from the germline V gene. The CDR3 nucleotides read TGTGCCAGCAGCCGAAGCCTCCAAGAGACCCAGTACTTC. Protein: CASSRSLQETQYF.